The 17 T cell receptor beta chains in this list originate from one sample, sequenced in a study of T cell responses to AZD1222 COVID-19 vaccine. The assay was immunoSEQ multiplex PCR, and TCRdb's table has in-frame clones only and misses some. This table has 140,000 to 150,000 clones, roughly 90% appearing once. This specimen consisted of peripheral blood, obtained on day 0 of AZD1222 vaccination. These TCRs come from an adult in good health.

This rearrangement joins TRBV10-3 to TRBJ1-4, with D unclear. Germline V lookup: CDR1 ENHRY, CDR2 SYGVKD. V lost 6 bases and J lost 2, with 13 bases in between. The CDR3 is 15 residues long. CDR3 region: CAIRPAGGTNEKLFF. CDR3 bases: TGTGCCATCAGACCGGCCGGAGGGACTAATGAAAAACTGTTTTTT.

The chain carries TRBV12-3 or TRBV12-4 and TRBJ2-5; D unresolved. V lost 4 bases and J 2 bases, leaving 8 bases between the germline ends. The CDR3 runs to 13 residues. The CDR3 here is CASSSVEQETQYF. For the CDR3, the DNA is TGTGCCAGCAGTTCGGTGGAGCAAGAGACCCAGTACTTC.

The V call is TRBV6-1, the J call TRBJ2-7; D is ambiguous. V dropped 3 bases and J dropped 6 bases, with 12 bases sitting between them. CDR1 is MNHNS and CDR2 is SASEGT in the germline V gene. The CDR3 runs to 13 residues. CDR3: CASSDTLVGEQYF. Here the CDR3 DNA reads TGTGCCAGCAGTGACACCTTGGTGGGCGAGCAGTACTTC.

The V call is TRBV3-1 (or the pseudogene TRBV3-2), the J call TRBJ2-3; no clear D gene. The CDR3 extends over 14 amino acids. Germline V CDR1 and CDR2: LGHDT, YNNKEL (reference sequence). Deletions cut 4 bases from V and 1 base from J, with 9 bases between. For the CDR3, the DNA is TGTGCCAGCAGCCCAATTTCGGGCACAGATACGCAGTATTTT. Amino acid sequence: CASSPISGTDTQYF.

CDR3 in amino acids: CASSRLSAGDVYDNEQFF. As DNA, the CDR3 is TGTGCCAGCTCACGTCTATCGGCAGGGGATGTATACGACAATGAGCAGTTCTTC. This chain connects TRBV18 to TRBJ2-1, with D perhaps matching TRBD1 (6 bases). The CDR3 has 18 amino acids. Germline V lookup: CDR1 KGHSH, CDR2 LQKENI. V was clipped by 4 bases and J by 5 bases, with 24 bases between them.

This clone was counted a single time. The rearrangement uses TRBV19 and TRBJ1-2, with TRBD1 matching 9 bases. The CDR3 loop spans 13 amino acids. With 6 bases clipped from V and 8 bases from J, the junction kept 7 bases outside the gene matches. The germline CDR1 and CDR2 sequences are LNHDA and SQIVND (reference sequence). The CDR3 loop is CASSPDRGWGYTF. The DNA for the CDR3 is TGTGCCAGTAGCCCGGACAGGGGTTGGGGCTACACCTTC.

This clone was counted a single time. The V and J genes are TRBV7-9 and TRBJ2-7; TRBD1 agrees at 7 bases. Germline CDR1 reads SEHNR; CDR2 reads FQNEAQ (reference sequence). The V gene end was trimmed by 5 bases and the J gene end by 2 bases; junction bases not matched to a gene: 6. The CDR3 totals 14 residues. CDR3 loop: CASSPWGQTYEQYF. The CDR3 DNA sequence: TGTGCCAGCAGCCCTTGGGGACAGACCTACGAGCAGTACTTC.

The chain couples TRBV30 to TRBJ2-5; D is possibly TRBD1 (5 bases). Germline V CDR1 and CDR2: GTSNPN, SVGIG (reference sequence). This CDR3 is built from 13 residues. V lost 0 bases to trimming and J lost 4 bases, with 9 bases between them. The CDR3 nucleotides read TGTGCCTGGAGTGTAGTGCAGGGAGAGACCCAGTACTTC. It translates to CAWSVVQGETQYF. The full variable domain, in which reference TRBV30 and TRBJ2-5 provide the parts outside the CDR3, is SQTIHQWPATLVQPVGSPLSLECTVEGTSNPNLYWYRQAAGRGLQLLFYSVGIGQISSEVPQNLSASRPQDRQFILSSKKLLLSDSGFYLCAWSVVQGETQYFGPGTRLLVL.

This clone appeared once. The CDR3 region is CASSITGTGDSRGYTF. CDR3 nucleotides: TGTGCCAGCAGCATAACCGGGACAGGGGATTCTCGAGGCTACACCTTC. This chain uses TRBV7-8 with TRBJ1-2; 10 bases are shared with TRBD1. V dropped 5 bases and J dropped 8; count of bases not matched to a gene: 14. The CDR3 extends over 16 amino acids. Germline V lookup: CDR1 SGHVS, CDR2 FQNEAQ.

The V gene is TRBV18, the J gene TRBJ2-7; TRBD2 matches 14 bases. Unmatched junction bases numbered 9, after V lost 3 bases and J lost 11 bases. Germline V gene sequence: CDR1 KGHSH, CDR2 LQKENI. The length of the CDR3 is 15 residues. CDR3: CASSPGLAGGEVEYF. Written as DNA, the CDR3 is TGTGCCAGCTCACCTGGACTAGCGGGAGGTGAGGTTGAGTACTTC.

The V gene is TRBV21-1, the J gene TRBJ1-2; TRBD1, the table's D call, was not compared with the DNA. TRBV21-1 is given as a pseudogene. CDR3 length equals 16 residues. For the CDR3, the DNA is TGTGCCAGCAGCGTATCCGGGACAGGGAAGGACTATGGCTACACCTTC. Amino acid sequence: CASSVSGTGKDYGYTF.

This clone was seen a handful of times. The chain has TRBV9 and TRBJ2-7; 10 bases fit TRBD1. The germline CDR1 and CDR2 sequences are SGDLS and YYNGEE. CDR3 length equals 13 residues. With V trimmed by 8 bases and J by 4 bases, 6 bases remained unmatched. CDR3 amino acids: CASGTGVWYEQYF. DNA for the CDR3: TGTGCCAGTGGGACAGGGGTATGGTACGAGCAGTACTTC.

This rearrangement joins TRBV28 to TRBJ2-7; 11 nucleotides line up with TRBD2. The J segment lost 3 bases and the V segment lost 6 bases, leaving 4 bases of the junction unmatched. The CDR3 consists of 14 residues. From germline, CDR1 is MDHEN and CDR2 SYDVKM. The CDR3 DNA follows: TGTGCCAGCAGGATTACTAGCGGGAGCTACGAGCAGTACTTC. Protein sequence: CASRITSGSYEQYF.

The chain carries TRBV6-5 and TRBJ2-1; weak D call: TRBD1 (6 bases). V lost 6 bases and J lost 6, with 15 bases in between. The CDR3 contains 14 residues. Germline lookup yields CDR1 MNHEY and CDR2 SVGAGI. CDR3 sequence reads: CASRWTVAVNEQFF. CDR3 bases: TGTGCCAGCAGATGGACAGTGGCCGTCAATGAGCAGTTCTTC.

This clone has only one observation. This chain joins TRBV19 and TRBJ2-1; the match to TRBD2 covers 8 bases. The V and J ends lost 3 bases and 4 bases, in that order; junction bases with no gene match: 2. Germline-derived CDR1 and CDR2 are LNHDA and SQIVND (reference sequence). The CDR3 totals 14 residues. The DNA of the CDR3 is TGTGCCAGTAGTATTAGCGGGACTTACAATGAGCAGTTCTTC. Translated: CASSISGTYNEQFF.

This chain uses TRBV6-2 or TRBV6-3 with TRBJ1-5, with 11 bases that match TRBD1. The germline gives CDR1 MNHEY, CDR2 SVGEGT. V dropped 4 bases and J dropped 3; count of bases not matched to a gene: 2. The CDR3 runs 15 residues. CDR3 coding DNA: TGTGCCAGCAGTTGGACAGGGGGCAACAATCAGCCCCAGCATTTT. Translated: CASSWTGGNNQPQHF.

The chain employs TRBV7-3 and TRBJ2-3, with TRBD2 identical over 12 bases. CDR3 size: 16 residues. Germline loops: CDR1 SGHTA, CDR2 FQGTGA. J was trimmed by 4 bases and V by 3 bases; bases with no gene match: 5. CDR3 in amino acids: CASSLMLAGGPDTQYF. For the CDR3, the DNA is TGTGCCAGCAGCTTGATGCTAGCGGGAGGGCCAGATACGCAGTATTTT.